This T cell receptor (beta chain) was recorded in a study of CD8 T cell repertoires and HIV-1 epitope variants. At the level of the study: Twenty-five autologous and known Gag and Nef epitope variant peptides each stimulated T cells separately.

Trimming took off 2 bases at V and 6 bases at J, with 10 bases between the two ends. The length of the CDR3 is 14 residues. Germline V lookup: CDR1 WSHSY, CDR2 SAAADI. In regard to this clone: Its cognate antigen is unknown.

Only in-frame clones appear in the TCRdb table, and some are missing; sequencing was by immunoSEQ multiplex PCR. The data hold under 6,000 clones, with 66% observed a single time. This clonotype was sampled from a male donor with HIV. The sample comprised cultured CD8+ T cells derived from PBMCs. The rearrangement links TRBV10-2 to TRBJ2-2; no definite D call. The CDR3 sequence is CASSEDPDPGELFF. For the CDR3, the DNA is TGCGCCAGCAGTGAGGATCCCGACCCCGGGGAGCTGTTTTTT.